What follows are 14 T cell receptor beta chains derived from one specimen sequenced in a study of stem cell transplantation in POMP-related autoinflammatory disease. Assay used: immunoSEQ multiplex PCR; TCRdb lists only in-frame clones, some missing. Counted here are some 31,000 clones, around nine tenths occurring once; the ten biggest clones make up over 0.6%. The sequencing used CD4+ T cells from PBMCs, collected before stem cell transplantation. The receptor set was obtained from a human donor with POMP-related autoinflammation and immune dysregulation (PRAID).

The gene calls are TRBV4-2 and TRBJ2-2; 10 bases align to TRBD2. V lost 0 bases and J lost 7; bases outside the gene matches: 8. Germline assignment: CDR1 LGHNA and CDR2 YNFKEQ. CDR3 length: 17 residues. This chain's CDR3 is CASSQDPSGGANGELFF. CDR3 nucleotide sequence: TGTGCCAGCAGCCAAGACCCGAGCGGGGGGGCCAACGGGGAGCTGTTTTTT.

The genes are TRBV6-5 and TRBJ1-2; D perhaps matches TRBD1 (5 bases). CDR1 is MNHEY and CDR2 is SVGAGI in the germline V gene. This CDR3 spans 11 amino acids. Trimming took 9 bases from V and 2 from J, leaving 7 bases between them. CDR3 DNA: TGTGCCAGAAGGGGCAACTATGGCTACACCTTC. Protein: CARRGNYGYTF.

This clone turned up a few times. The chain recombines TRBV5-1 with TRBJ1-1; 9 bases map to TRBD1. With V trimmed by 0 bases and J by 9 bases, 3 bases remained unmatched. This CDR3 has 13 amino acids. Germline CDR1 is SGHRS and CDR2 is YFSETQ. The CDR3 DNA reads as TGCGCCAGCAGCTTGGTGGGGACAGGGCAAGCTTTCTTT. It translates to CASSLVGTGQAFF.

J is TRBJ2-1 and V is TRBV9; 8 bases map to TRBD2. The V gene's germline CDR1 is SGDLS and CDR2 YYNGEE. The J segment lost 9 bases and the V segment lost 7 bases, leaving 9 bases of the junction unmatched. The CDR3 is made up of 13 amino acids. The CDR3 sequence: CASSTGTRGEQFF. In nucleotides, the CDR3 is TGTGCCAGCTCGACCGGGACTAGAGGTGAGCAGTTCTTC. Based on the CDR3 plus reference TRBV9 and TRBJ2-1, the full variable domain is DSGVTQTPKHLITATGQRVTLRCSPRSGDLSVYWYQQSLDQGLQFLIQYYNGEERAKGNILERFSAQQFPDLHSELNLSSLELGDSALYFCASSTGTRGEQFFGPGTRLTVL.

The chain employs TRBV18 and TRBJ2-7; D is perhaps TRBD1 (6 bases). The V end was cut by 0 bases, the J end by 7 bases, with 13 bases between. The CDR3 totals 14 residues. CDR1 KGHSH and CDR2 LQKENI come from the germline V gene. The CDR3 nucleotides are TGTGCCAGCTCACCACCGCTGCGTCAGGGGGAGCAGTACTTC. Translated: CASSPPLRQGEQYF.

The rearrangement joins TRBV6-5 to TRBJ2-5; TRBD1 might be the D (8 bases). The V end lost 2 bases, the J end lost 5 bases, and 15 bases lay between the germline ends. CDR1 and CDR2 from the germline V gene are MNHEY and SVGAGI. This CDR3 is 15 amino acids long. For the CDR3, the DNA is TGTGCCAGCAGTTACCATACAGGGGGGGAGGAGACCCAGTACTTC. Protein product: CASSYHTGGEETQYF.

V and J are TRBV12-5 and TRBJ1-1; 9 nucleotides agree with TRBD1. Germline V CDR1 and CDR2: LGHNT, FRNRAP. V shed 5 bases, J shed 5 bases, and the junction held 9 bases outside the gene matches. The CDR3 totals 15 residues. CDR3 region: CASGKPGTGLTEAFF. CDR3 bases: TGTGCTAGTGGTAAGCCCGGGACAGGGTTGACTGAAGCTTTCTTT. The full variable domain, its missing parts supplied by reference TRBV12-5 and TRBJ1-1, is DARVTQTPRHKVTEMGQEVTMRCQPILGHNTVFWYRQTMMQGLELLAYFRNRAPLDDSGMPKDRFSAEMPDATLATLKIQPSEPRDSAVYFCASGKPGTGLTEAFFGQGTRLTVV.

The chain recombines TRBV27 with TRBJ2-1; perhaps TRBD2 as D (6 bases). The V end was cut by 6 bases, the J end by 0 bases, with 15 bases between. Per germline, CDR1 MNHEY and CDR2 SMNVEV (reference sequence). The CDR3 loop spans 16 amino acids. The CDR3 protein is CASSQERASSYNEQFF. The CDR3 DNA reads as TGTGCCAGCAGCCAAGAGCGGGCCTCCTCCTACAATGAGCAGTTCTTC.

The rearrangement uses TRBV5-1 and TRBJ1-4; 7 nucleotides align to TRBD1. CDR1 SGHRS and CDR2 YFSETQ come from the germline V gene. Trimming removed 0 bases from V and 3 bases from J; junction bases left unmatched: 5. The CDR3 is 16 residues long. This chain's CDR3 is CASSLAPGQSNEKLFF. The CDR3 DNA sequence: TGCGCCAGCAGCTTGGCACCGGGACAGTCTAATGAAAAACTGTTTTTT.

V is TRBV6-5 and J is TRBJ1-5; D may be TRBD1 (5 bases). Germline V gene lookup returns CDR1 MNHEY and CDR2 SVGAGI. V was pared by 6 bases and J by 0 bases, with 12 bases between. There are 15 residues in the CDR3. The CDR3 DNA sequence: TGTGCCAGCAGCCCACAGGCTCATAGCAATCAGCCCCAGCATTTT. This sequence encodes CASSPQAHSNQPQHF.

The rearrangement uses TRBV6-1 and TRBJ2-1; D is perhaps TRBD2 (5 bases). With 4 bases removed from V and 1 base from J, the gap between germline ends came to 11 bases. The CDR3 is 15 residues long. CDR1 is MNHNS and CDR2 is SASEGT in the germline V gene. The CDR3 sequence is CASSAVGSSYNEQFF. The DNA of the CDR3 is TGTGCCAGCAGTGCGGTTGGGAGTTCCTACAATGAGCAGTTCTTC.

This clone occurred a few times. CDR3 DNA: TGTGCCAGCCGGAAACAGGGGAATGAAAAACTGTTTTTT. Residues: CASRKQGNEKLFF. The chain carries TRBV2 and TRBJ1-4, with 7 positions matching TRBD1. The ends lost 8 bases at V and 5 bases at J; junction bases unmatched: 5. CDR3 size: 13 residues. Germline CDR1 and CDR2: SNHLY and FYNNEI. Drawing the rest from reference TRBV2 and TRBJ1-4, the complete variable domain is EPEVTQTPSHQVTQMGQEVILRCVPISNHLYFYWYRQILGQKVEFLVSFYNNEISEKSEIFDDQFSVERPDGSNFTLKIRSTKLEDSAMYFCASRKQGNEKLFFGSGTQLSVL.

This rearrangement joins TRBV19 to TRBJ2-6; D not resolved. Looked up from germline, CDR1 is LNHDA and CDR2 is SQIVND (reference sequence). V gave up 7 bases and J gave up 4 bases, with 11 bases separating them. CDR3 length equals 14 residues. The CDR3 coding sequence is TGTGCCAGTACCGGAGTACCCGGGGCCAACGTCCTGACTTTC. Amino acid sequence: CASTGVPGANVLTF.

This clone showed up just a few times. The chain's CDR3 is CASSDPWGLYDQPQHF. The CDR3 coding sequence is TGTGCCAGCAGTGACCCGTGGGGCTTATACGATCAGCCCCAGCATTTT. J is TRBJ1-5 and V is TRBV2; D is possibly TRBD1 (5 bases). Germline CDR1 SNHLY, CDR2 FYNNEI. Between the trimmed V and J ends, which lost 3 bases and 5 bases, there was a span of 17 bases. The CDR3 length is 16 residues.